These 29 T cell receptor beta chains share one sample of origin, sequenced in a study of blood T cell repertoires in COVID-19. This table comes from immunoSEQ multiplex PCR, and its TCRdb copy is limited to in-frame clones, with some not included. The sample comprises 300,000 to 350,000 clones, 90% of which are singletons, and over 3.5% rests with the top ten. Material: PBMCs or T cells enriched from blood (not recorded which). The receptor set was obtained from a woman between 18 and 30 years old with acute COVID-19.

V gene TRBV11-2 combines with J gene TRBJ1-3; 11 bases agree with TRBD1. Germline V gene sequence: CDR1 SGHAT, CDR2 FQNNGV. J gave up 3 bases and V 5 bases, and 12 bases lay outside the gene matches. There are 18 residues in the CDR3. The CDR3 region is CASSLRTGGHYSGNTIYF. The DNA of the CDR3 is TGTGCCAGCAGCCTACGGACAGGGGGCCATTACAGTGGAAACACCATATATTTT.

V usage is TRBV25-1 and J usage is TRBJ1-3; D is unresolved. Trimming cost V 9 bases and J 0 bases, with 9 bases left between them. The CDR3 sequence is 13 residues long. CDR1 is MGHDK, CDR2 SYGVNS, per germline. The CDR3 bases are TGTGCCAGTCAACGGGACTCTGGAAACACCATATATTTT. The encoded protein is CASQRDSGNTIYF.

The DNA for the CDR3 is TGTGCCAGCAGCTTGGTAGGGAGGTCCTACGAGCAGTACTTC. It encodes CASSLVGRSYEQYF. This sequence joins TRBV5-6 and TRBJ2-7, with D possibly matching TRBD2 (6 bases). CDR3 size: 14 residues. CDR1 is SGHDT, CDR2 YYEEEE, per germline. Trimming removed 0 bases at V and 1 base at J, with 8 bases between.

The genes are TRBV28 and TRBJ1-2; a possible D gene is TRBD1 (5 bases). The V gene lost 2 bases and the J gene lost 8 bases, with 12 bases spanning the gap. Germline CDR1 and CDR2: MDHEN and SYDVKM. The CDR3 spans 13 residues. CDR3 residues: CASSLVRQSGYTF. For the CDR3, the DNA is TGTGCCAGCAGTTTAGTCAGACAGAGCGGCTACACCTTC.

CDR3 coding DNA: TGTGCCAGCAGCGGGAGCGGGAGGGTAGGGGACGAGCAGTACTTC. As protein: CASSGSGRVGDEQYF. The chain combines TRBV9 with TRBJ2-7, with 10 bases lining up with TRBD2. CDR1 and CDR2 from the germline V gene are SGDLS and YYNGEE. Trimming took 3 bases from V and 5 from J; bases not matched to a gene: 8. This CDR3 region has 15 residues.

The chain uses TRBV29-1 and TRBJ2-3, with 8 positions matching TRBD2. The CDR3 is made up of 11 amino acids. Germline V gene data show CDR1 as SQVTM and CDR2 as ANQGSEA. In DNA, the CDR3 is TGCGGTAGCGGGATGTTGGATACGCAGTATTTT. As protein: CGSGMLDTQYF.

The V gene is TRBV29-1, the J gene TRBJ1-2, with D possibly matching TRBD1 (6 bases). Germline assignment: CDR1 SQVTM and CDR2 ANQGSEA. The CDR3 has 13 amino acids. Deletions cut 4 bases from V and 3 bases from J, with 12 bases between. CDR3: CSVVSGEDYGYTF. CDR3 bases: TGCAGCGTTGTGTCAGGGGAAGACTATGGCTACACCTTC.

V usage is TRBV4-1 and J usage is TRBJ1-5; 7 bases agree with TRBD1. Germline values: CDR1 MGHRA, CDR2 YSYEKL. The CDR3 is 15 amino acids. V trimming: 2 bases; J trimming: 10 bases; junction bases outside the gene matches: 11. The chain's CDR3 is CASSQPTGARRPQHF. Written as DNA, the CDR3 is TGCGCCAGCAGCCAACCAACAGGGGCCAGGAGACCCCAGCATTTT.

The chain couples TRBV28 to TRBJ2-1, with 7 bases fitting TRBD2. V was pared by 10 bases and J by 5 bases, with 11 bases of the junction left unmatched. The V gene's germline CDR1 is MDHEN and CDR2 SYDVKM. The CDR3 runs 14 residues. DNA for the CDR3: TGTGCCATCACGGGGGGTAGGACGAACAATGAGCAGTTCTTC. Protein sequence: CAITGGRTNNEQFF.

The rearrangement uses TRBV11-1 and TRBJ2-1, with TRBD2 as a possible D gene (6 bases). The ends were cut back, 5 bases at V and 0 bases at J, with 11 bases in the middle. CDR3 size: 15 residues. CDR1 is SGHAT and CDR2 is FQDESV in the germline V gene (reference sequence). The DNA of the CDR3 is TGTGCCAGCAGCCAAGGGGACTTCTCCTACAATGAGCAGTTCTTC. Translating gives CASSQGDFSYNEQFF.

The chain links TRBV14 to TRBJ2-7, with D hard to call. Germline assignment: CDR1 SGHDN and CDR2 FVKESK. The CDR3 loop spans 16 amino acids. With 0 bases removed from V and 7 bases from J, the gap between germline ends came to 19 bases. CDR3 in DNA: TGTGCCAGCAGCCAAGATCTCGGTAGCCCATGGCGAGAGCAGTACTTC. This encodes CASSQDLGSPWREQYF.

The CDR3 DNA is TGTGCCAGCAGCTTAGTTCCAGGGGGAAATGAAAAACTGTTTTTT. It codes for CASSLVPGGNEKLFF. The chain uses TRBV7-9 and TRBJ1-4; TRBD1 agrees at 7 bases. Germline values: CDR1 SEHNR, CDR2 FQNEAQ (reference sequence). The CDR3 totals 15 residues. V dropped 1 base and J dropped 5; count of bases not matched to a gene: 4.

The J gene is TRBJ2-5, the V gene TRBV28, with D hard to call. The germline V gene encodes CDR1 MDHEN and CDR2 SYDVKM. The CDR3 consists of 14 residues. V was cut by 10 bases and J by 1 base, with 16 bases left in between. The CDR3 here is CATTGNSPQETQYF. For the CDR3, the DNA is TGTGCCACCACTGGTAACTCGCCCCAAGAGACCCAGTACTTC.

V usage is TRBV5-1 and J usage is TRBJ1-1; D uncertain. V was shortened by 4 bases and J by 4 bases, with 11 bases between the two germline ends. The CDR3 covers 13 residues. Germline lookup yields CDR1 SGHRS and CDR2 YFSETQ. CDR3 DNA: TGCGCCAGCAGCGGTCGGGTTGGCACTGAAGCTTTCTTT. It translates to CASSGRVGTEAFF.

The chain is built from TRBV28 and TRBJ2-7, with TRBD1 matching 8 bases. The germline V gene encodes CDR1 MDHEN and CDR2 SYDVKM. Trimming cost V 3 bases and J 3 bases; bases outside gene matches: 10. The CDR3 is 16 amino acids. The CDR3 spells CASSFTGGTGGYEQYF. As DNA, the CDR3 is TGTGCCAGCAGTTTCACAGGCGGGACAGGAGGCTACGAGCAGTACTTC.

V is TRBV19 and J is TRBJ2-1; 11 bases agree with TRBD2. Germline loops: CDR1 LNHDA, CDR2 SQIVND (reference sequence). The CDR3 is 17 amino acids. V shed 4 bases, J shed 5 bases, and the junction held 10 bases outside the gene matches. This CDR3 reads CASSRTLAGGRNNEQFF. The CDR3 nucleotides read TGTGCCAGTAGTAGGACATTAGCGGGAGGGCGGAACAATGAGCAGTTCTTC.

The chain couples TRBV28 to TRBJ1-6; no definite D call. Trimming cost V 2 bases and J 10 bases, with 9 bases left between them. CDR1 and CDR2 from the germline V gene are MDHEN and SYDVKM. The CDR3 sequence is 13 residues long. The CDR3 DNA is TGTGCCAGCAGTTTAGGACTCCGATCACCCCTCCACTTT. As protein: CASSLGLRSPLHF.

The chain is built from TRBV7-9 and TRBJ2-3; 8 bases agree with TRBD1. The CDR3 spans 15 residues. Unmatched junction bases numbered 6, after V lost 5 bases and J lost 2 bases. CDR1 is SEHNR and CDR2 is FQNEAQ in the germline V gene (reference sequence). The CDR3 DNA reads TGTGCCAGCAGCCCTGGACAGGGTTCCACAGATACGCAGTATTTT. Amino acid sequence: CASSPGQGSTDTQYF.

The chain recombines TRBV28 with TRBJ2-3, with 8 bases matching TRBD1. J was trimmed by 4 bases and V by 7 bases; bases with no gene match: 16. Germline V gives CDR1 MDHEN, CDR2 SYDVKM. This CDR3 has 17 amino acids. CDR3 protein: CASKSWAAGQGPDTQYF. The CDR3 DNA reads TGTGCCAGCAAGTCCTGGGCCGCCGGACAGGGCCCAGATACGCAGTATTTT. Full variable domain (outside the CDR3, taken from reference TRBV28 and TRBJ2-3): DVKVTQSSRYLVKRTGEKVFLECVQDMDHENMFWYRQDPGLGLRLIYFSYDVKMKEKGDIPEGYSVSREKKERFSLILESASTNQTSMYLCASKSWAAGQGPDTQYFGPGTRLTVL.

This chain joins TRBV27 and TRBJ2-6, with D possibly TRBD2 on 6 matching bases. CDR1 and CDR2 (germline): MNHEY, SMNVEV (reference sequence). The germline V and J ends were trimmed by 2 bases and 5 bases, with 10 bases remaining between them. CDR3 length: 15 amino acids. This CDR3 reads CASSLGGAWANVLTF. In DNA form, the CDR3 reads TGTGCCAGCAGTTTAGGAGGGGCCTGGGCCAACGTCCTGACTTTC.

The chain is built from TRBV10-3 and TRBJ1-1, with D perhaps matching TRBD1 (6 bases). In germline, CDR1 is ENHRY, CDR2 SYGVKD. Trimming cost V 10 bases and J 8 bases, with 14 bases left between them. There are 11 residues in the CDR3. Here the CDR3 reads CASSTGIEAFF. The CDR3 DNA reads as TGTGCCAGCTCTACAGGGATAGAAGCTTTCTTT.

Concerning this clone itself: This sample includes further DNA sequences coding for the same CDR3. This chain links TRBV5-1 with TRBJ1-1, with D hard to call. Germline CDR1 is SGHRS and CDR2 is YFSETQ. The CDR3 is 14 residues long. With 0 bases removed from V and 1 base from J, the gap between germline ends came to 7 bases. CDR3 in amino acids: CASSLGGENTEAFF. Written as DNA, the CDR3 is TGCGCCAGCAGCTTGGGGGGAGAGAACACTGAAGCTTTCTTT.

The chain combines TRBV28 with TRBJ2-1; possible D gene TRBD2, 5 bases. The CDR3 runs 16 residues. Germline V gene sequence: CDR1 MDHEN, CDR2 SYDVKM. V lost 7 bases and J 2 bases, leaving 18 bases between the germline ends. The CDR3 DNA sequence: TGTGCCAGCACCATCCGTCTAGCCGATACCTACAATGAGCAGTTCTTC. Protein product: CASTIRLADTYNEQFF. Looking up the rest from reference TRBV28 and TRBJ2-1 gives the full variable domain: DVKVTQSSRYLVKRTGEKVFLECVQDMDHENMFWYRQDPGLGLRLIYFSYDVKMKEKGDIPEGYSVSREKKERFSLILESASTNQTSMYLCASTIRLADTYNEQFFGPGTRLTVL.

The table lists this clone with a few counts. CDR3: CASRWDRAYGYTF. CDR3 in DNA: TGTGCCAGCAGGTGGGACAGGGCCTATGGCTACACCTTC. V is TRBV2 and J is TRBJ1-2; 9 bases match TRBD1. V lost 6 bases, J lost 4 bases, and 3 bases stayed unmatched. There are 13 residues in the CDR3. CDR1 and CDR2 from the germline V gene are SNHLY and FYNNEI.

This clone was recorded once. The rearrangement uses TRBV21-1 and TRBJ2-7; TRBD1 is the table's D call, not checked against the DNA. TRBV21-1 is a known pseudogene. This CDR3 has 15 amino acids. The CDR3 region is CASSKEPSGVNEQYF. The CDR3 DNA is TGTGCCAGCAGCAAAGAGCCCTCAGGGGTCAACGAGCAGTACTTC.

The chain uses TRBV28 and TRBJ2-2; possible D gene TRBD1, 5 bases. The CDR3 consists of 13 residues. Germline V gene lookup returns CDR1 MDHEN and CDR2 SYDVKM. V was shortened by 8 bases and J by 6 bases, with 13 bases between the two germline ends. The CDR3 sequence: CASVAGIAGELFF. The CDR3 nucleotides are TGTGCCAGCGTAGCAGGGATAGCCGGGGAGCTGTTTTTT.

V gene TRBV3-1 (or the pseudogene TRBV3-2) combines with J gene TRBJ1-2; 9 nucleotides align to TRBD1. J lost 4 bases, V lost 4 bases, and 7 bases had no gene match. CDR1 and CDR2 (germline): LGHDT, YNNKEL (reference sequence). CDR3 length equals 15 residues. CDR3: CASSRTADRGYGYTF. CDR3 in DNA: TGTGCCAGCAGCCGCACCGCGGACAGGGGCTATGGCTACACCTTC.

This clone was observed a single time. This chain uses TRBV27 with TRBJ2-7; D gene unclear. Germline lookup yields CDR1 MNHEY and CDR2 SMNVEV (reference sequence). V was trimmed by 6 bases and J by 5 bases, leaving 20 bases between them. The CDR3 spans 15 residues. CDR3 coding DNA: TGTGCCAGCAGATATTCCTCTATTTACAGCCACGAGCAGTACTTC. This encodes CASRYSSIYSHEQYF.

The chain recombines TRBV11-3 with TRBJ1-1, with 8 bases aligning to TRBD1. Germline assignment: CDR1 SGHNT and CDR2 YENEEA. This CDR3 contains 18 residues. V dropped 1 base and J dropped 1; count of bases not matched to a gene: 11. The CDR3, as DNA: TGTGCCAGCAGCTTAGCGTTGTGGCAGGGGGCAAAGAACACTGAAGCTTTCTTT. Translating gives CASSLALWQGAKNTEAFF.